The present T cell receptor beta chain was sequenced within a study of shared T cell receptors in the human thymus. In germline, CDR1 is MGHRA, CDR2 YSYEKL. Trimming removed 1 base from V and 2 bases from J, with 19 bases in between. This CDR3 comprises 18 residues. Produced via immunoSEQ multiplex PCR; TCRdb's table is partial and in-frame only. This repertoire shows over 650,000 clones, around 87% found once; its top ten account for roughly 0.0087%. These sequences were also reported in another study, on human thymus T cells. This second study notes: Those donating were healthy Finnish infants in corrective surgery for congenital heart defects. Corrective heart surgery yielded resections, and these provided the thymus tissue. Apparent skewing of V and J gene usage characterized both thymic and blood repertoires. Related work showed strongly overlapping thymic repertoires across unrelated individuals.

Sequencing input: thymocytes. The V gene is TRBV4-1, the J gene TRBJ2-3; D call uncertain. The origin of this receptor is a boy less than two years old with a congenital heart defect. The DNA of the CDR3 is TGCGCCAGCAGCCAAGCCCTTAGTGGGCCAATTGCCACAGATACGCAGTATTTT. Translating gives CASSQALSGPIATDTQYF.